The 9 T cell receptor beta chains presented below share a single source sample, sequenced in a study of cytomegalovirus exposure and HLA in healthy donors. Researchers ran the PCR with 60 Vbeta and 13 Jbeta primers. Generated by immunoSEQ multiplex PCR, the TCRdb table keeps only in-frame clones and is missing some. This sample carries approximately 190,000 clones, roughly 80% of them seen once, and the ten largest clones take about 1.7%. Input material: PBMCs. These receptors were taken from a woman under 30 in good health and CMV-seronegative.

This clone was recorded a few times. The chain recombines TRBV6-1 with TRBJ2-7; 8 positions agree with TRBD2. V was pared by 4 bases and J by 4 bases, with 0 bases of the junction left unmatched. Germline V gene data show CDR1 as MNHNS and CDR2 as SASEGT. The CDR3 totals 12 residues. The CDR3 bases are TGTGCCAGCAGTGGACTAGCGTACGAGCAGTACGTC. As protein: CASSGLAYEQYV.

This rearrangement joins TRBV4-3 to TRBJ2-3, with D maybe TRBD2 (5 bases). The CDR3 runs to 19 residues. Germline assignment: CDR1 LGHNA and CDR2 YSLEER. Deletions cut 0 bases from V and 0 bases from J, with 19 bases between. The CDR3 sequence is CASSQDPVFPRESTDTQYF. The CDR3 nucleotides read TGCGCCAGCAGCCAAGACCCCGTTTTCCCTCGGGAAAGCACAGATACGCAGTATTTT.

This clone was observed once. This chain connects TRBV18 to TRBJ1-1; D is unresolved. V was shortened by 2 bases and J by 1 base, with 5 bases between the two germline ends. This CDR3 region has 13 residues. Germline assignment: CDR1 KGHSH and CDR2 LQKENI. CDR3 loop: CASSPSGNTEAFF. The CDR3, as DNA: TGTGCCAGCTCACCATCGGGGAACACTGAAGCTTTCTTT.

This chain joins TRBV10-3 and TRBJ2-7; D gene unclear. CDR1 and CDR2 (germline): ENHRY, SYGVKD. This CDR3 spans 12 amino acids. V was trimmed by 3 bases and J by 4 bases, leaving 7 bases between them. The CDR3 sequence: CAISEVSYEQYF. Here the CDR3 DNA reads TGTGCCATCAGTGAAGTCAGTTACGAGCAGTACTTC.

The chain joins TRBV28 to TRBJ2-5, with D possibly TRBD2 on 5 matching bases. Germline V gene data show CDR1 as MDHEN and CDR2 as SYDVKM. This CDR3 contains 14 residues. Trimming removed 2 bases at V and 2 bases at J, with 9 bases between. The CDR3, as DNA: TGTGCCAGCAGTTTAGGGAGAGTACAAGAGACCCAGTACTTC. Its translation: CASSLGRVQETQYF.

The CDR3 spells CASSLGPAGWSDTQYF. The CDR3 DNA is TGTGCCAGCAGCTTAGGCCCAGCAGGATGGTCAGATACGCAGTATTTT. The V call is TRBV7-2, the J call TRBJ2-3; D gene unclear. This CDR3 region has 16 residues. V shed 1 base and J shed 4 bases, with 15 bases lying between them. The V gene's germline CDR1 is SGHTA and CDR2 FQGNSA. Full variable domain (outside the CDR3, taken from reference TRBV7-2 and TRBJ2-3): GAGVSQSPSNKVTEKGKDVELRCDPISGHTALYWYRQSLGQGLEFLIYFQGNSAPDKSGLPSDRFSAERTGGSVSTLTIQRTQQEDSAVYLCASSLGPAGWSDTQYFGPGTRLTVL.

The chain is built from TRBV11-2 and TRBJ2-2, with 7 bases matching TRBD2. CDR1 is SGHAT and CDR2 is FQNNGV in the germline V gene. With 1 base clipped from V and 5 bases from J, the junction kept 7 bases outside the gene matches. The CDR3 runs to 16 residues. For the CDR3, the DNA is TGTGCCAGCAGCTTAGTCGGCGGGAGAGGTACCGGGGAGCTGTTTTTT. Translation gives CASSLVGGRGTGELFF. Full variable domain (missing parts from reference TRBV11-2 and TRBJ2-2): EAGVAQSPRYKIIEKRQSVAFWCNPISGHATLYWYQQILGQGPKLLIQFQNNGVVDDSQLPKDRFSAERLKGVDSTLKIQPAKLEDSAVYLCASSLVGGRGTGELFFGEGSRLTVL.

This sequence joins TRBV15 and TRBJ2-7; TRBD1 agrees at 7 bases. The CDR3 has 14 amino acids. The trim removed 1 base at V and 4 bases at J, leaving 4 bases unmatched. Germline V lookup: CDR1 LNHNV, CDR2 YYDKDF (reference sequence). CDR3 nucleotides: TGTGCCACCAGCAGAGGTGACAGGGATTACGAGCAGTACGTC. This codes for CATSRGDRDYEQYV.

This chain uses TRBV5-1 with TRBJ1-1; TRBD1 agrees at 10 bases. J lost 6 bases, V lost 2 bases, and 7 bases had no gene match. The CDR3 is made up of 15 amino acids. Per germline, CDR1 SGHRS and CDR2 YFSETQ. As DNA, the CDR3 is TGCGCCAGCAGCTTACACTCGGGACAGGGGTCTGAAGCTTTCTTT. It is translated as CASSLHSGQGSEAFF. The whole variable domain, filled in from reference TRBV5-1 and TRBJ1-1, reads KAGVTQTPRYLIKTRGQQVTLSCSPISGHRSVSWYQQTPGQGLQFLFEYFSETQRNKGNFPGRFSGRQFSNSRSEMNVSTLELGDSALYLCASSLHSGQGSEAFFGQGTRLTVV.